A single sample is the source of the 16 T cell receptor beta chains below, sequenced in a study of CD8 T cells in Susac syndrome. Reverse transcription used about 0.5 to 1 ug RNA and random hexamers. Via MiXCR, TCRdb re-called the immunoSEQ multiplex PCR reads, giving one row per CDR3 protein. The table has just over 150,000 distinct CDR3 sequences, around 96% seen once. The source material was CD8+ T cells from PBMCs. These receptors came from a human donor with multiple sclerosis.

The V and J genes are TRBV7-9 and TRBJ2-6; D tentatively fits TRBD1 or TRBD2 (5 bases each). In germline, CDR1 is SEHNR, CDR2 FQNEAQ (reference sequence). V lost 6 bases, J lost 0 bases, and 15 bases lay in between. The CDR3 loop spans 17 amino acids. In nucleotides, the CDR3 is TGTGCCAGCAGGAGGGGACCAGGGAGCTCTGGGGCCAACGTCCTGACTTTC. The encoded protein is CASRRGPGSSGANVLTF.

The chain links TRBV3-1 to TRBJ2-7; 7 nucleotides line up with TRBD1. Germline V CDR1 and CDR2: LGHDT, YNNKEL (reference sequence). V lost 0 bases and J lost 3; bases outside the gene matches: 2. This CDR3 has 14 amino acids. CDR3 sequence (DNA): TGTGCCAGCAGCCAAGATCCAGGGGGCTACGAGCAGTACTTC. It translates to CASSQDPGGYEQYF.

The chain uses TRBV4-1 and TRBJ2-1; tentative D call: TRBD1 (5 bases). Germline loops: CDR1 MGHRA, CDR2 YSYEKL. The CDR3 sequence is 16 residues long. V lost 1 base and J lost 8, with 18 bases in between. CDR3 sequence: CASSQGLQVWGDEQFF. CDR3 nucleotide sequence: TGCGCCAGCAGCCAAGGTCTACAGGTATGGGGCGATGAGCAGTTCTTC.

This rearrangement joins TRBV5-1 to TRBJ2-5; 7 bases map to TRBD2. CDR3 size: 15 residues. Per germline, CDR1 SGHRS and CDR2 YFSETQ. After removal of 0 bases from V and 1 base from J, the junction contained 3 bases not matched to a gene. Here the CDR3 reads CASSLGGGAQETQYF. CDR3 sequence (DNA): TGCGCCAGCAGCTTGGGCGGGGGAGCCCAAGAGACCCAGTACTTC.

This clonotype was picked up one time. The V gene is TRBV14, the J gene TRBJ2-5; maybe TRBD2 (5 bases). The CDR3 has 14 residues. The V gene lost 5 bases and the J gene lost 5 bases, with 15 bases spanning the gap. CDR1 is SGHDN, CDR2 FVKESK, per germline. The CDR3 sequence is CASSKKRRAETQYF. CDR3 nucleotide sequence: TGTGCCAGCAGCAAGAAGAGGCGGGCGGAGACCCAGTACTTC.

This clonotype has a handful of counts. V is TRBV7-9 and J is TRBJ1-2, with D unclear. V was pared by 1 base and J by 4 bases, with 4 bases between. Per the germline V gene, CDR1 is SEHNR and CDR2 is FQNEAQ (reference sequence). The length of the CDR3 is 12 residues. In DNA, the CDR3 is TGTGCCAGCAGCTTAGGGCCCTATGGCTACACCTTC. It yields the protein CASSLGPYGYTF.

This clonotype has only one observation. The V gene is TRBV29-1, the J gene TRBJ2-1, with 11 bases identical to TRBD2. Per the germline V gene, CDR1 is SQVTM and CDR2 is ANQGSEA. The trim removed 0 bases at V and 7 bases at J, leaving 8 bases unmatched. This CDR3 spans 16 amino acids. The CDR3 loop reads CSVEDLGIAGGNEQFF. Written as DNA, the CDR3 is TGCAGCGTTGAAGATCTAGGGATAGCGGGGGGGAATGAGCAGTTCTTC.

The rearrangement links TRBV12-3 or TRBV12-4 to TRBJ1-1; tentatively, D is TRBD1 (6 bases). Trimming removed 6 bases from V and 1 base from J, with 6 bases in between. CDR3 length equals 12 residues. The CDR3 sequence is CASRTGNTEAFF. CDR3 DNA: TGTGCCAGCAGGACAGGGAACACTGAAGCTTTCTTT.

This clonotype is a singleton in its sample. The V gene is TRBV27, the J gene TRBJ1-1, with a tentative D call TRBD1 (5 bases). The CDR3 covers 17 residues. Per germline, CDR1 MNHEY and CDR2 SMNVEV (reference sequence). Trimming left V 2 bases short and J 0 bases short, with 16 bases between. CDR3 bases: TGTGCCAGCAGTTTAAGGGATACAGGATTACTGAACACTGAAGCTTTCTTT. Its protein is CASSLRDTGLLNTEAFF.

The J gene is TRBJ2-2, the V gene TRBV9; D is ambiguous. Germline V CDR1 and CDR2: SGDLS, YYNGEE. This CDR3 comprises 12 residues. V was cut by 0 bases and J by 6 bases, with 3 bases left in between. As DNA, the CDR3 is TGTGCCAGCAGCGTAGTGGCCGGGGAGCTGTTTTTT. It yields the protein CASSVVAGELFF.

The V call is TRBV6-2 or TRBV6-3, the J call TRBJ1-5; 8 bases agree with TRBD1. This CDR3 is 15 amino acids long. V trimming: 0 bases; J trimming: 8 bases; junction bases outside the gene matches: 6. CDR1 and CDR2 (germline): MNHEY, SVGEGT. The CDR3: CASSYSRTGSKPQHF. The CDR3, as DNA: TGTGCCAGCAGTTACTCGAGGACAGGGAGCAAGCCCCAGCATTTT.

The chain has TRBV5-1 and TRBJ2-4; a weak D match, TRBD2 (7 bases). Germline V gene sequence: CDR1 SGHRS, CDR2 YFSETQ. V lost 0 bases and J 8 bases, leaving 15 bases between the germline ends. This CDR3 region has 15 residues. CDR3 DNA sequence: TGCGCCAGCAGCTTGGCGGCGGGGGCGGTAGACATTCAGTACTTC. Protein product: CASSLAAGAVDIQYF.

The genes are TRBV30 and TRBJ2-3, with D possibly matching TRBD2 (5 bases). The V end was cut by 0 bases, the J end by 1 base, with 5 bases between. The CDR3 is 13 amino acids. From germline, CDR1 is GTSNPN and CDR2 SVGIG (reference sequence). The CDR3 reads CAWSVRGTDTQYF. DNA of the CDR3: TGTGCCTGGAGTGTGAGGGGCACAGATACGCAGTATTTT.

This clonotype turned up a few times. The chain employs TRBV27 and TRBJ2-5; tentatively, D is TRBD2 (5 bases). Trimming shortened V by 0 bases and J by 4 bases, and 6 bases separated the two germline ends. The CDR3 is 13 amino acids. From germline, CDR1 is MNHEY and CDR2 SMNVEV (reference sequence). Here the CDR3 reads CASSLSRGETQYF. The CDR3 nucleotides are TGTGCCAGCAGTTTATCTCGGGGAGAGACCCAGTACTTC.

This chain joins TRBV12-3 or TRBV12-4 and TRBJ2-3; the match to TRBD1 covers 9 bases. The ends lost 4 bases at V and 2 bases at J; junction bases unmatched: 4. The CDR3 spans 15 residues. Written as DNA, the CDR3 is TGTGCCAGCAGTTCCGGGACAGGGTCCACAGATACGCAGTATTTT. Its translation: CASSSGTGSTDTQYF.

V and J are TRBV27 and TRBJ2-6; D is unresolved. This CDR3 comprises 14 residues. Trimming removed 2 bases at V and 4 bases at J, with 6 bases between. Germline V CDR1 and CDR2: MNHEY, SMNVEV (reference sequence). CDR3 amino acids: CASSLQRGANVLTF. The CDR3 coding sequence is TGTGCCAGCAGTTTACAAAGGGGGGCCAACGTCCTGACTTTC.